One sample yielded the 3 T cell receptor beta chains listed below, sequenced in a study of OX40 agonist ivuxolimab in advanced cancers. Libraries were prepared by immunoSEQ multiplex PCR; TCRdb keeps only in-frame clonotypes and omits some of them. The sample records approximately 60,000 clones, 80% to 90% being singletons. The material was CD4+ or CD8+ T cells sorted from blood, obtained in a trial of the OX40 agonist ivuxolimab. All receptors come from an adult with an advanced solid tumor such as melanoma, head and neck, liver or kidney cancer.

V usage is TRBV15 and J usage is TRBJ1-4, with D unclear. The CDR3 consists of 10 residues. The germline V gene encodes CDR1 LNHNV and CDR2 YYDKDF (reference sequence). V lost 8 bases, J lost 8 bases, and 6 bases lay in between. CDR3 nucleotide sequence: TGTGCCACCCGGAGGGAAAAACTGTTTTTT. It codes for CATRREKLFF.

This chain uses TRBV4-1 with TRBJ2-7; 7 bases map to TRBD2. Trimming took 3 bases from V and 5 from J; bases not matched to a gene: 7. CDR3 length: 14 amino acids. The germline V gene encodes CDR1 MGHRA and CDR2 YSYEKL. The CDR3 loop reads CASSQGTNNHEQYF. The CDR3 DNA sequence: TGCGCCAGCAGCCAGGGGACTAATAACCACGAGCAGTACTTC.

The DNA for the CDR3 is TGTGCCAGCAGCTCGGCGGTGGACAGGCAAAGCCTTCTGGGCACCGGGGAGCTGTTTTTT. Its protein product is CASSSAVDRQSLLGTGELFF. The gene calls are TRBV13 and TRBJ2-2, with TRBD1 matching over 7 bases. This CDR3 is built from 20 residues. After removal of 4 bases from V and 4 bases from J, the junction contained 21 bases not matched to a gene. Germline values: CDR1 PRHDT, CDR2 FYEKMQ (reference sequence).